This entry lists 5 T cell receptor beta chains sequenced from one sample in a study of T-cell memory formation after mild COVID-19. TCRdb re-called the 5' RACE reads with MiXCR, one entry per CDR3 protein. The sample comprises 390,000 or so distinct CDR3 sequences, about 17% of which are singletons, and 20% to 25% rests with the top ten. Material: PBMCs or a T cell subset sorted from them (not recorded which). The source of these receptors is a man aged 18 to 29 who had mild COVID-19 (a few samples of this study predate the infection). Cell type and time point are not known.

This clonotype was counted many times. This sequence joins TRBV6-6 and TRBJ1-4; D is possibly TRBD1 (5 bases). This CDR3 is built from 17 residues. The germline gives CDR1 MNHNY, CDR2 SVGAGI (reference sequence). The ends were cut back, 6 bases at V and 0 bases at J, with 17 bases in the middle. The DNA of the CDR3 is TGTGCCAGCAGACCTAGGAGGGACCGTCCAACTAATGAAAAACTGTTTTTT. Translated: CASRPRRDRPTNEKLFF.

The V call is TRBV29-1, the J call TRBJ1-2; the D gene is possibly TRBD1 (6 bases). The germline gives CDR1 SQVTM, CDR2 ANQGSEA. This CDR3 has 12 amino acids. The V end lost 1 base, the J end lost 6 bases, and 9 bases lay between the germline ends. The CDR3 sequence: CSVEAGADGYTF. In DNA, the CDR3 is TGCAGCGTTGAAGCAGGGGCGGATGGCTACACCTTC.

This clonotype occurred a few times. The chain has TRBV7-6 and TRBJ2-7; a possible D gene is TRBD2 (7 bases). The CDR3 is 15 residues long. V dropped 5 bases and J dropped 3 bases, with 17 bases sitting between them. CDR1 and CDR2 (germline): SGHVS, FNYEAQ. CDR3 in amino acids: CASSPWRGPNYEQYF. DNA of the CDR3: TGTGCCAGCAGCCCATGGCGGGGGCCAAACTACGAGCAGTACTTC. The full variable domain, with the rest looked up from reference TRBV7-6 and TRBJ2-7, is GAGVSQSPRYKVTKRGQDVALRCDPISGHVSLYWYRQALGQGPEFLTYFNYEAQQDKSGLPNDRFSAERPEGSISTLTIQRTEQRDSAMYRCASSPWRGPNYEQYFGPGTRLTVT.

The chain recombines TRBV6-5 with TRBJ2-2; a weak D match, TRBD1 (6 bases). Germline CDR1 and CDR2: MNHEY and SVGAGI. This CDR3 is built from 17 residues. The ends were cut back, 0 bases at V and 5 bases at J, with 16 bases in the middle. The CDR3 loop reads CASSYSGTGYMTGELFF. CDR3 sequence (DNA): TGTGCCAGCAGTTACTCCGGAACAGGGTACATGACCGGGGAGCTGTTTTTT.

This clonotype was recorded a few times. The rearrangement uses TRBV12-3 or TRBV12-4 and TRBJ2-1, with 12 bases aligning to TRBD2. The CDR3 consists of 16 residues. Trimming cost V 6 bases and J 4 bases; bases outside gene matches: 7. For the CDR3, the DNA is TGTGCCAGCAGACCTCCGACTAGCGGGGGATACAATGAGCAGTTCTTC. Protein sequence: CASRPPTSGGYNEQFF.